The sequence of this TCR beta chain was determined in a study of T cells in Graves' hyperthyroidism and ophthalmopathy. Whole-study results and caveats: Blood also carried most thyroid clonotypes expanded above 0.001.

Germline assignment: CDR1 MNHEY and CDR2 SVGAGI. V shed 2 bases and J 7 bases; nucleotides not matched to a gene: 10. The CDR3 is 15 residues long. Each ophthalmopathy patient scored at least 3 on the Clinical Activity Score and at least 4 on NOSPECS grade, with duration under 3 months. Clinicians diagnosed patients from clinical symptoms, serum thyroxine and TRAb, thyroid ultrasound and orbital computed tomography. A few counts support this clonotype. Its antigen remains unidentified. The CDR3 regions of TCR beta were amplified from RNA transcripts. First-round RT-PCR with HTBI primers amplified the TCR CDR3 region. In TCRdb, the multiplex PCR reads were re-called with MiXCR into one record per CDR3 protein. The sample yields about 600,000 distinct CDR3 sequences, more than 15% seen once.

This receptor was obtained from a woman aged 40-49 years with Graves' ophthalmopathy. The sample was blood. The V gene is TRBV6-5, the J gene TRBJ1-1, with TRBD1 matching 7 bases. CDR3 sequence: CASSYPIDRDNEAFF. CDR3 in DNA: TGTGCCAGCAGTTACCCCATAGACAGGGATAATGAAGCTTTCTTT.